This TCR beta chain was recovered during a study of T cell changes during pregnancy in multiple sclerosis. Generated by immunoSEQ multiplex PCR, the TCRdb table keeps only in-frame clones and is missing some. The table records around 130,000 clones, roughly 95% of them present only once. V shed 5 bases and J 5 bases; nucleotides not matched to a gene: 7. This CDR3 region has 14 residues. The germline gives CDR1 MRHNA, CDR2 SNTAGT. Sequenced here: peripheral blood, sampled after pregnancy. The chain links TRBV6-4 to TRBJ2-3, with 7 bases aligning to TRBD2. This clonotype was sampled from a female donor with multiple sclerosis, enrolled in a pregnancy study. The CDR3 sequence is CASSRAGFEDTQYF. The DNA of the CDR3 is TGTGCCAGCAGTAGAGCGGGATTCGAAGATACGCAGTATTTT.